This entry lists 25 T cell receptor beta chains sequenced from one sample in a study of OX40 agonist ivuxolimab in advanced cancers. Sequenced by immunoSEQ multiplex PCR; TCRdb stores in-frame clones only, minus some. The table lists approximately 77,000 clones, approximately 92% of them singletons. Sequences were derived from CD4+ or CD8+ T cells sorted from blood, sampled in a trial of the OX40 agonist ivuxolimab. Source of these receptors: an adult with an advanced solid tumor such as melanoma, head and neck, liver or kidney cancer.

The rearrangement links TRBV9 to TRBJ2-2, with D unresolved. Trimming removed 3 bases at V and 0 bases at J, with 15 bases between. Germline V gene data show CDR1 as SGDLS and CDR2 as YYNGEE. The CDR3 totals 17 residues. CDR3 amino acids: CASSANLVVSNTGELFF. Here the CDR3 DNA reads TGTGCCAGCAGCGCTAACCTTGTGGTCTCGAACACCGGGGAGCTGTTTTTT.

This chain uses TRBV19 with TRBJ1-4; a possible D gene is TRBD1 (5 bases). Looked up from germline, CDR1 is LNHDA and CDR2 is SQIVND (reference sequence). The V end was cut by 7 bases, the J end by 8 bases, with 17 bases between. The CDR3 contains 14 residues. As DNA, the CDR3 is TGTGCCAGTAAGGAGGGGCCATCCCCGGAAAAACTGTTTTTT. Translated: CASKEGPSPEKLFF.

The chain joins TRBV7-8 to TRBJ2-3; D tentatively reads TRBD1 or TRBD2 (5 bases each). This CDR3 is built from 17 residues. Germline V gene sequence: CDR1 SGHVS, CDR2 FQNEAQ. V lost 5 bases and J 2 bases, leaving 20 bases between the germline ends. Written as DNA, the CDR3 is TGTGCCAGCAGCCACGGTGGGGCGGGCACGTTCACAGATACGCAGTATTTT. It yields the protein CASSHGGAGTFTDTQYF.

The rearrangement links TRBV27 to TRBJ1-3, with no clear D. Trimming took off 8 bases at V and 4 bases at J, with 15 bases between the two ends. CDR3 length: 14 amino acids. Looked up from germline, CDR1 is MNHEY and CDR2 is SMNVEV (reference sequence). The CDR3 protein is CASHQLLSGNTIYF. DNA for the CDR3: TGTGCCAGCCACCAACTACTAAGCGGAAACACCATATATTTT.

The chain carries TRBV6-5 and TRBJ2-1; weak D call: TRBD1 (5 bases). CDR1 and CDR2 from the germline V gene are MNHEY and SVGAGI. CDR3 length: 16 residues. Trimming stripped 0 bases from V and 4 bases from J, with 13 bases between. The CDR3 nucleotides read TGTGCCAGCAGTTACTCTTCTCATAGGGGTTACAATGAGCAGTTCTTC. Translation: CASSYSSHRGYNEQFF.

This clone was counted only a few times. The gene calls are TRBV14 and TRBJ1-1; D is perhaps TRBD1 (6 bases). Germline lookup yields CDR1 SGHDN and CDR2 FVKESK. V was shortened by 0 bases and J by 11 bases, with 16 bases between the two germline ends. The length of the CDR3 is 14 residues. CDR3 protein: CASSQERGGITAFF. As DNA, the CDR3 is TGTGCCAGCAGCCAAGAGCGTGGGGGCATTACTGCTTTCTTT.

The chain carries TRBV18 and TRBJ2-7; 7 bases agree with TRBD1. Trimming cost V 3 bases and J 3 bases; bases outside gene matches: 5. Looked up from germline, CDR1 is KGHSH and CDR2 is LQKENI. This CDR3 contains 14 residues. CDR3 nucleotide sequence: TGTGCCAGCTCACCGGGACAGCAAGACTACGAGCAGTACTTC. It yields the protein CASSPGQQDYEQYF.

This chain connects TRBV4-3 to TRBJ2-3, with D perhaps matching TRBD2 (6 bases). The CDR3 loop spans 16 amino acids. CDR1 and CDR2 from the germline V gene are LGHNA and YSLEER. The germline V and J ends were trimmed by 0 bases and 5 bases, with 15 bases remaining between them. CDR3 region: CASSQDRGLSLDTQYF. The CDR3, as DNA: TGCGCCAGCAGCCAAGATCGGGGGTTGTCATTAGATACGCAGTATTTT.

The chain carries TRBV18 and TRBJ1-4; possible D gene TRBD1, 6 bases. CDR1 KGHSH and CDR2 LQKENI come from the germline V gene. V dropped 3 bases and J dropped 8 bases, with 16 bases sitting between them. The CDR3 is 15 amino acids. CDR3 loop: CASSPREGVREKLFF. The CDR3 bases are TGTGCCAGCTCACCCCGAGAGGGGGTGAGAGAAAAACTGTTTTTT.

This sequence joins TRBV7-2 and TRBJ2-7, with D perhaps matching TRBD1 (6 bases). The CDR3 spans 16 residues. Germline V lookup: CDR1 SGHTA, CDR2 FQGNSA. Deletions cut 1 base from V and 2 bases from J, with 15 bases between. The CDR3 bases are TGTGCCAGCAGCTTAGGAGGACAGATAGGCACCTACGAGCAGTACTTC. Translating it yields CASSLGGQIGTYEQYF.

This sequence joins TRBV2 and TRBJ2-1; weak D call: TRBD2 (5 bases). The length of the CDR3 is 15 residues. V was clipped by 4 bases and J by 6 bases, with 16 bases between them. Germline assignment: CDR1 SNHLY and CDR2 FYNNEI. This CDR3 is CASSVGSPLINEQFF. The CDR3 region has the DNA TGTGCCAGCAGTGTGGGGAGTCCGCTGATCAATGAGCAGTTCTTC.

The rearrangement joins TRBV11-3 to TRBJ2-3; 7 positions match TRBD2. V lost 3 bases, J lost 3 bases, and 15 bases stayed unmatched. The CDR3 is made up of 18 amino acids. Per the germline V gene, CDR1 is SGHNT and CDR2 is YENEEA. The CDR3 is CASSLGVSGRRDTDTQYF. CDR3 bases: TGTGCCAGCAGCTTGGGCGTTAGCGGGCGAAGAGATACAGATACGCAGTATTTT.

The chain couples TRBV5-4 to TRBJ1-2, with D tentatively TRBD1 (5 bases). CDR3 length: 15 residues. CDR1 and CDR2 (germline): SGHNT, YYREEE (reference sequence). V lost 4 bases and J 0 bases, leaving 13 bases between the germline ends. CDR3 DNA: TGTGCCAGCAGCAGAGGACAAGGAGCTAACTATGGCTACACCTTC. The encoded protein is CASSRGQGANYGYTF.

This clone was detected only a few times. The V gene is TRBV25-1, the J gene TRBJ1-2, with TRBD1 as a possible D gene (6 bases). The V gene lost 5 bases and the J gene lost 7 bases, with 14 bases spanning the gap. CDR3 length: 13 amino acids. Germline CDR1 is MGHDK and CDR2 is SYGVNS. As DNA, the CDR3 is TGTGCCAGCAGTCAATCACAGGGAAGTGGCTACACCTTC. Encoded protein: CASSQSQGSGYTF.

The chain couples TRBV6-5 to TRBJ2-7, with 9 bases lining up with TRBD2. V trimming: 2 bases; J trimming: 5 bases; junction bases outside the gene matches: 7. The V gene's germline CDR1 is MNHEY and CDR2 SVGAGI. This CDR3 comprises 15 residues. DNA of the CDR3: TGTGCCAGCAGTTACGCCGGGACTAGCCGCCACGAGCAGTACTTC. Encoded protein: CASSYAGTSRHEQYF.

The V and J genes are TRBV9 and TRBJ2-2; 12 nucleotides match TRBD2. The CDR3 is 16 amino acids. Germline V gene sequence: CDR1 SGDLS, CDR2 YYNGEE. J gave up 7 bases and V 4 bases, and 8 bases lay outside the gene matches. CDR3 in amino acids: CASSPLAGGLGGELFF. Written as DNA, the CDR3 is TGTGCCAGCAGCCCCCTAGCGGGGGGGCTTGGCGGGGAGCTGTTTTTT.

The chain combines TRBV28 with TRBJ2-7; 7 bases are a match to TRBD2. Germline CDR1 and CDR2: MDHEN and SYDVKM. CDR3 length equals 12 residues. J gave up 3 bases and V 6 bases, and 2 bases lay outside the gene matches. This CDR3 is CASRSGDYEQYF. The CDR3 nucleotides are TGTGCCAGCAGGAGCGGGGACTACGAGCAGTACTTC.

The CDR3 nucleotides read TGTGCCAGTAGTATGGGGACGGTGGACGGGCAGTACTTC. Its protein is CASSMGTVDGQYF. The genes are TRBV19 and TRBJ2-7; D tentatively reads TRBD1 or TRBD2 (5 bases each). The V gene lost 3 bases and the J gene lost 9 bases, with 15 bases spanning the gap. In germline, CDR1 is LNHDA, CDR2 SQIVND (reference sequence). The CDR3 length is 13 residues.

A note on this clone: Other DNA sequences within the sample encode an identical CDR3. The chain is built from TRBV7-6 and TRBJ1-6, with a tentative D call TRBD1 (5 bases). Trimming took 1 base from V and 9 from J, leaving 16 bases between them. Germline CDR1 is SGHVS and CDR2 is FNYEAQ. This CDR3 has 16 amino acids. CDR3 nucleotides: TGTGCCAGCAGCTTAGGGGGACGGGGGGACGGTTCACCCCTCCACTTT. Amino acids: CASSLGGRGDGSPLHF.

J is TRBJ2-3 and V is TRBV27; 8 bases are a match to TRBD2. This CDR3 has 17 amino acids. The germline V gene has CDR1 MNHEY and CDR2 SMNVEV (reference sequence). The V and J ends lost 1 base and 0 bases, in that order; junction bases with no gene match: 6. The chain's CDR3 is CASSLWWVAGSTDTQYF. In DNA form, the CDR3 reads TGTGCCAGCAGTTTATGGTGGGTAGCGGGAAGCACAGATACGCAGTATTTT.

The rearrangement joins TRBV7-2 to TRBJ1-4; no clear D. The CDR3 totals 14 residues. The germline V gene encodes CDR1 SGHTA and CDR2 FQGNSA. Trimming took 5 bases from V and 6 from J, leaving 13 bases between them. CDR3 residues: CASSKTPLDEKLFF. CDR3 DNA sequence: TGTGCCAGCAGCAAGACACCTCTTGATGAAAAACTGTTTTTT.

The genes are TRBV7-6 and TRBJ1-3; no definite D call. Germline V gene data show CDR1 as SGHVS and CDR2 as FNYEAQ. This CDR3 has 16 amino acids. With 1 base removed from V and 3 bases from J, the gap between germline ends came to 13 bases. The CDR3 protein is CASSLVGLTGGNTIYF. CDR3 in DNA: TGTGCCAGCAGCTTAGTTGGCCTCACGGGTGGAAACACCATATATTTT.

The chain uses TRBV23-1 and TRBJ2-7; D is undetermined. TRBV23-1 is classed as an ORF, of uncertain function. Trimming pared 3 bases from V and 0 bases from J, leaving 6 bases between. The CDR3 totals 13 residues. The CDR3 sequence: CASSHSSSYEQYF. The CDR3 region has the DNA TGCGCCAGCAGTCATTCCTCCTCCTACGAGCAGTACTTC.

This clone was counted a single time. This chain links TRBV10-3 with TRBJ1-2; possible D gene TRBD1, 5 bases. The germline V gene encodes CDR1 ENHRY and CDR2 SYGVKD. This CDR3 contains 13 residues. V was clipped by 7 bases and J by 6 bases, with 15 bases between them. In DNA, the CDR3 is TGTGCCATCACCCACGACTCGGGGGATGGCTACACCTTC. This encodes CAITHDSGDGYTF.

The rearrangement joins TRBV6-5 to TRBJ2-5, with 9 positions matching TRBD2. The CDR3 is 14 amino acids. The J segment lost 5 bases and the V segment lost 6 bases, leaving 7 bases of the junction unmatched. CDR1 is MNHEY and CDR2 is SVGAGI in the germline V gene. The DNA of the CDR3 is TGTGCCAGCAGCGATGCGGGGGGGCATGAGACCCAGTACTTC. This encodes CASSDAGGHETQYF.